This T cell receptor (beta chain) was recorded in a study of cytomegalovirus exposure and HLA in healthy donors. Study-wide findings and caveats: Analyzed later, most CMV-associated TCR beta chains appeared HLA-restricted. Equally common other TCR beta chains were less clonally expanded than HLA-associated ones, a later analysis found.

V dropped 8 bases and J dropped 3 bases, with 6 bases sitting between them. Germline CDR1 MNHEY, CDR2 SMNVEV (reference sequence). This CDR3 has 11 residues. Regarding this clone: Its specificity is not known.

Both 60 Vbeta primers and 13 Jbeta primers went into the PCR. Sequencing used immunoSEQ multiplex PCR; TCRdb keeps in-frame clones, though not all of them. The sample lists some 140,000 clones, about 74% occurring once. The chain uses TRBV27 and TRBJ2-3; maybe TRBD1 (5 bases). The sample consisted of PBMCs. The sequence derives from a man aged 40-49 years in good health and CMV-seronegative. For the CDR3, the DNA is TGTGCCAGCGGACATACAGATACGCAGTATTTT. It is translated as CASGHTDTQYF.